A selection of T cell receptor beta chains follows, all from one sample in a study. TCRdb fed the RT-PCR reads into MiXCR, producing one record per CDR3 protein. The data show almost 700,000 distinct CDR3 sequences, more than 13% seen once. Specimen: memory CD4+ T cells from blood. These TCRs come from a female donor in good health, serving as a healthy control. The conserved cysteine and the conserved F or W are not part of the CDR3 here.

v_call	j_call	cdr3_aa
TRBV20-1	TRBJ2-7	SASGPYSASSYEQY
TRBV20-1	TRBJ1-5	SASIGRNQPQH
TRBV30	TRBJ2-1	AWSVMSAGGGRQF
TRBV7-9	TRBJ2-1	ASSPFDQAYEQF
TRBV7-2	TRBJ2-3	ASSLGLAGGLLY
TRBV28	TRBJ2-3	ASSFPGMYTDTQY
TRBV11-2	TRBJ2-1	ASSSRLADIYNEQF
TRBV20-1	TRBJ1-5	SATLQGSNQPQH
TRBV20-1	TRBJ2-7	SAPLGTSFYEQY
TRBV20-1	TRBJ2-3	SARTSLTDTQY